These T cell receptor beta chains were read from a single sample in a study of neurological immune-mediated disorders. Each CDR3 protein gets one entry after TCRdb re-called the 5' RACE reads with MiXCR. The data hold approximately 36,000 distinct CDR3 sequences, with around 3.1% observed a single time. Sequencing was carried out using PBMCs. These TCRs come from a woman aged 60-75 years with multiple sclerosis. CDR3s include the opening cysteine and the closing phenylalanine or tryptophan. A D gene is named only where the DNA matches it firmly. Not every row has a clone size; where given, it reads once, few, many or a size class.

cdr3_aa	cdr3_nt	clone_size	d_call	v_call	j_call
CASSFGLAGGLYQETQYF	TGTGCCAGTAGTTTTGGACTAGCGGGGGGCTTGTACCAAGAGACCCAGTACTTC	.	TRBD2	TRBV19	TRBJ2-5
CSAKTGGYEQYF	TGCAGTGCTAAGACAGGGGGCTACGAGCAGTACTTC	many	TRBD1	TRBV20-1	TRBJ2-7
CASSRYRRTDTQYF	TGCGCCAGCAGCCGATACAGACGCACAGATACGCAGTATTTT	many	.	TRBV4-1	TRBJ2-3
CSGLRDKVRYEQYF	TGCAGTGGCCTCCGGGACAAGGTGCGGTACGAGCAGTACTTC	many	.	TRBV20-1	TRBJ2-7
CASSRFGGSLDTEAFF	TGCGCCAGCAGCCGGTTTGGGGGTTCCCTTGACACTGAAGCTTTCTTT	.	.	TRBV5-1	TRBJ1-1
CASSLGQGNYGYTF	TGCGCCAGCAGCTTAGGACAGGGGAACTATGGCTACACCTTC	many	TRBD1	TRBV5-1	TRBJ1-2
CASSLSNGRTDTQYF	TGCGCCAGCAGCTTGAGTAACGGGCGCACAGATACGCAGTATTTT	many	.	TRBV5-1	TRBJ2-3
CASSFVFSTDTQYF	TGTGCCAGCAGCTTTGTTTTCAGCACAGATACGCAGTATTTT	many	.	TRBV7-8	TRBJ2-3
CAWSAGANYGYTF	TGTGCCTGGAGTGCAGGGGCTAACTATGGCTACACCTTC	.	.	TRBV30	TRBJ1-2
CSGTDQAASGYTF	TGCAGTGGTACCGATCAGGCGGCGTCCGGCTACACCTTC	many	.	TRBV20-1	TRBJ1-2
CASTLSRSGANVLTF	TGTGCCAGCACCCTGTCCCGCTCTGGGGCCAACGTCCTGACTTTC	many	.	TRBV2	TRBJ2-6
CSAREGGLGPQNIQYF	TGCAGTGCTAGAGAAGGGGGGTTAGGGCCTCAAAACATTCAGTACTTC	many	.	TRBV20-1	TRBJ2-4
CSAQSNYNQPQHF	TGCAGTGCTCAAAGTAATTACAATCAGCCCCAGCATTTT	.	.	TRBV20-1	TRBJ1-5
CASSPRGGQGILNTEAFF	TGTGCCAGCAGCCCCCGGGGGGGACAGGGAATCTTGAACACTGAAGCTTTCTTT	many	TRBD1	TRBV3-1	TRBJ1-1
CASNRAGVGYEQYF	TGCGCCAGCAACAGAGCGGGGGTAGGCTACGAGCAGTACTTC	many	TRBD2	TRBV5-1	TRBJ2-7
CASSLVLDGTEAFF	TGTGCCAGCAGCTTAGTCCTTGATGGCACTGAAGCTTTCTTT	many	.	TRBV7-6	TRBJ1-1
CASSSGTGQETQYF	TGTGCCAGCAGTTCTGGGACAGGGCAAGAGACCCAGTACTTC	many	TRBD1	TRBV12-3/TRBV12-4	TRBJ2-5
CSVVKQGRPYNEQFF	TGCAGCGTTGTTAAACAGGGGAGGCCCTACAATGAGCAGTTCTTC	many	.	TRBV29-1	TRBJ2-1
CASSPGALSYNEQFF	TGCGCCAGCAGCCCGGGGGCCCTCTCCTACAATGAGCAGTTCTTC	many	.	TRBV5-1	TRBJ2-1
CASSFGAGDGNIQYF	TGTGCCAGCTCCTTTGGCGCAGGGGACGGAAACATTCAGTACTTC	.	.	TRBV18	TRBJ2-4
CASSAWSDRGTEAFF	TGTGCCAGCAGCGCCTGGTCCGACAGGGGCACTGAAGCTTTCTTT	many	TRBD1	TRBV9	TRBJ1-1
CASSIGTAHYGYTF	TGTGCCAGTAGTATCGGGACAGCTCACTATGGCTACACCTTC	many	TRBD1	TRBV19	TRBJ1-2
CASGQLATNEKLFF	TGTGCCTCAGGCCAACTTGCAACTAATGAAAAACTGTTTTTT	many	.	TRBV7-9	TRBJ1-4
CSASNGGYTF	TGCAGTGCTAGCAACGGGGGCTACACCTTC	many	.	TRBV20-1	TRBJ1-2
CATSALGGNQPQHF	TGTGCCACCTCCGCGCTGGGGGGCAATCAGCCCCAGCATTTT	many	.	TRBV6-5	TRBJ1-5
CASSLARPSSYNEQFF	TGTGCCAGCAGCTTAGCTAGGCCAAGCTCCTACAATGAGCAGTTCTTC	many	.	TRBV7-9	TRBJ2-1
CASSLATGTEAFF	TGTGCCAGCAGCTTAGCGACGGGTACTGAAGCTTTCTTT	many	.	TRBV7-8	TRBJ1-1
CSASYSLSSYEQYF	TGCAGTGCTTCCTATTCCCTTAGCTCCTACGAGCAGTACTTC	many	.	TRBV20-1	TRBJ2-7
CASSETGQMNTEAFF	TGTGCCAGCAGCGAGACCGGACAAATGAACACTGAAGCTTTCTTT	many	.	TRBV13	TRBJ1-1
CASSRRRDQPQHF	TGTGCCAGCAGCCGAAGAAGGGATCAGCCCCAGCATTTT	many	.	TRBV7-2	TRBJ1-5
CSVGGRGYGEKLFF	TGCAGCGTCGGCGGTCGGGGGTACGGTGAAAAACTGTTTTTT	many	.	TRBV29-1	TRBJ1-4
CASSQTPGGSGGYTF	TGTGCCAGCAGTCAAACCCCAGGGGGCTCCGGTGGATACACCTTC	.	TRBD1	TRBV6-1	TRBJ1-2
CASSVLQGSNEKLFF	TGTGCCAGCAGCGTCTTACAGGGATCTAATGAAAAACTGTTTTTT	.	.	TRBV2	TRBJ1-4
CASSSGTELTYEQYF	TGTGCCAGCTCCTCCGGGACAGAACTAACCTACGAGCAGTACTTC	many	TRBD1	TRBV18	TRBJ2-7
CASRTSGGTDTQYF	TGCGCCAGCAGGACTAGCGGGGGCACAGATACGCAGTATTTT	many	TRBD2	TRBV5-1	TRBJ2-3
CASSLFGTGGGRGEKLFF	TGTGCCAGCAGTTTATTCGGGACAGGGGGCGGGCGCGGTGAAAAACTGTTTTTT	many	TRBD1	TRBV28	TRBJ1-4
CASSLPERGETQYF	TGTGCCAGCAGCTTGCCGGAGAGGGGAGAGACCCAGTACTTC	.	.	TRBV5-5	TRBJ2-5
CASSQGVVTEAFF	TGTGCCAGCAGCCAAGGGGTCGTCACTGAAGCTTTCTTT	many	.	TRBV14	TRBJ1-1
CASSLEGWNEQFF	TGTGCCAGCAGTTTGGAGGGGTGGAATGAGCAGTTCTTC	many	.	TRBV12-3/TRBV12-4	TRBJ2-1
CSGAGGRTDTQYF	TGCAGTGGAGCGGGGGGGCGGACAGATACGCAGTATTTT	many	TRBD2	TRBV20-1	TRBJ2-3
CASKKSQILNEQFF	TGTGCCAGCAAGAAATCCCAGATACTCAATGAGCAGTTCTTC	many	.	TRBV6-1	TRBJ2-1
CSATNPGATGNTIYF	TGCAGTGCTACTAACCCAGGGGCAACTGGAAACACCATATATTTT	many	.	TRBV20-1	TRBJ1-3